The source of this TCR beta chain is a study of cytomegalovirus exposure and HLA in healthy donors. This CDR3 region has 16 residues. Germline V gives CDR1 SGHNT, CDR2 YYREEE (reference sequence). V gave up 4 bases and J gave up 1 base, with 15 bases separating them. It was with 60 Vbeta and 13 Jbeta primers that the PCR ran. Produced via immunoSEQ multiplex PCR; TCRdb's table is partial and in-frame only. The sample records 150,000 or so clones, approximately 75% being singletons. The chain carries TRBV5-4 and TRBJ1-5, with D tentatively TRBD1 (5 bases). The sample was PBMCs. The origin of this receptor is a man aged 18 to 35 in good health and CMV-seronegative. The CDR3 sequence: CASSRNGGGSNQPQHF. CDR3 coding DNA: TGTGCCAGCAGCAGAAACGGGGGGGGGAGCAATCAGCCCCAGCATTTT. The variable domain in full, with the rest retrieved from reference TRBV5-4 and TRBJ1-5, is ETGVTQSPTHLIKTRGQQVTLRCSSQSGHNTVSWYQQALGQGPQFIFQYYREEENGRGNFPPRFSGLQFPNYSSELNVNALELDDSALYLCASSRNGGGSNQPQHFGDGTRLSIL.